The TCR beta chain under discussion was sequenced for a study of T cells in Graves' hyperthyroidism and ophthalmopathy (dated by TCRdb to about 2019). In the study overall: Peripheral blood was sampled at the time of initial diagnosis, prior to any treatment. TCR V-J signatures able to tell the groups apart were searched for in a discovery cohort of 90 to 100 patients, of whom under 45 had Graves' ophthalmopathy and more than 55 had stable Graves' hyperthyroidism. An independent validation cohort of 18 to 20 hyperthyroidism patients and about 16 patients who later progressed to ophthalmopathy tested prospective prediction of ophthalmopathy. The roughly 91 discovery patients were randomly divided into training and test sets at a 7:3 ratio. The study also compared thyroid tissue and blood T-cell repertoires from 5 to 7 Graves' hyperthyroidism patients. After sampling, hyperthyroidism patients received methimazole starting at 30 mg daily, and ophthalmopathy patients received high-dose intravenous methylprednisolone. The paper reports TCR Vbeta CDR3 sequencing of over 130 peripheral blood samples: 43 ophthalmopathy, about 75 hyperthyroidism and around 17 progressor patients. The paper's findings and limits, for the study overall: During validation, the model predicted progression to ophthalmopathy a median of approximately six months ahead of onset, with roughly 65% sensitivity and 72.22% specificity. Blood samples also contained most of the expanded thyroid clonotypes (frequency above 0.001), which suggests that blood repertoires may reflect thyroid immune responses. Sample size was not statistically predetermined, and blinding of investigators to group allocation was not performed. Ophthalmopathy was separated from stable hyperthyroidism by a 13 V-J signature model, with about 86% sensitivity and 81% to 82% specificity obtained in cross-validation and 80%/75% obtained in testing.

Ophthalmopathy patients had moderately to severely active disease, Clinical Activity Score of at least 3, NOSPECS grade of at least 4, and duration under 3 months. Patients with uncontrolled infections, other autoimmune diseases, pregnancy or lactation were excluded. Clinical symptoms, serum thyroxine and TRAb, thyroid ultrasound, and orbital computed tomography formed the basis for the diagnoses. Ficoll-Paque density gradient centrifugation was used to isolate PBMCs from around 10 ml of fresh peripheral blood. Total RNA was extracted with Trizol reagent, and quality was checked on an Agilent 2100 Bioanalyzer. TCR beta CDR3 regions were amplified from RNA transcripts. For the first round of RT-PCR on the TCR CDR3, the HTBI primer set was used together with the Qiagen OneStep RT-PCR kit. The libraries were constructed in a second round of multiplex PCR and then size-selected and purified. Libraries were sequenced paired-end with 100 bp reads on an Illumina HiSeq2000. As for the original processing: SOAPnuke was used to process the raw data, throwing out any read that contained adapters or uncalled bases, had a mean Phred below 15, or lacked an exact constant-primer or identifier match. High-quality paired reads were merged using COPE v1.2.5, and each unique nucleotide sequence was defined as a clonotype. MiTCR v1.1 was used to align the clonotypes against IMGT TRBV, TRBD and TRBJ reference segments. The analysis included only V-J combinations with a frequency above 0.0001, which together covered roughly 99% of the repertoires. The TCS score was defined as the ratio of F50 (clonal expansion) to E x V (chaos), calculated using BLOSUM62-based TCRdist between CDR3 peptides within each V-J. Welch's t-statistics and random forest reduced around 550 V-J features to 10 to 15, which were used in a naive Bayes classifier (R e1071). Through fastp at Q25 and MiXCR, TCRdb rebuilt clones from the public reads, retaining in-frame beta chains. Each entry is one CDR3 protein sequence, shown with its most common DNA and genes. The authors' filters were not applied to this entry. A total of approximately 600,000 distinct CDR3 sequences appear in this sample, less than 25% of them only once. The ten largest make up about 35% of the sample.

Notes on this clonotype: The antigen it recognizes is unknown. Qualities for individual bases were not recorded, and no much larger clone is one base off.

CDR1 is given as DFQATT and CDR2 as SNEGSKA, both from the germline V gene (reference sequence). The CDR3 contains 13 residues, cysteine and phenylalanine counted. Of the read, only the CDR3 DNA is kept; its 39 bases are in frame from base 1. Trimming takes 0 bases off V and 9 bases off J; junction bases not matched to a gene: 4. The source material was blood. This clonotype was sampled from a man aged 25 to 45 with Graves' ophthalmopathy. This sequence uses TRBV20-1 and TRBJ1-5, with 8 middle bases fitting TRBD1. This receptor has the CDR3 CSARDRGPGPQHF. The base sequence is TGCAGTGCTAGAGACAGGGGGCCGGGGCCCCAGCATTTT.